This T cell receptor beta chain derives from a study of T-cell memory formation after mild COVID-19. General observations from the study: Pre-infection memory held some responding clones, suggesting pre-existing cross-reactive T cells responded. For contracting clones, CD4+ ones sat mainly in CM and EM, CD8+ in EMRA. What remained unconfirmed was the SARS-CoV-2 specificity of second-wave clones peaking on day 37. Day 15 to 85 contractors were CD4/CD8 balanced; later expanders leaned CD4+.

Via MiXCR, TCRdb re-called the 5' RACE reads, giving one row per CDR3 protein. The sample gives 150,000 to 200,000 distinct CDR3 sequences, roughly a fifth of which show up once; 20% to 25% is in the top ten. CDR3 length equals 14 residues. The V and J ends lost 3 bases and 3 bases, in that order; junction bases with no gene match: 5. The V gene's germline CDR1 is SGDLS and CDR2 YYNGEE. The sample holds a few counts of this clonotype. Its specificity is unknown. The source material was PBMCs or a T cell subset sorted from them (not recorded which). This TCR came from an adult woman who had mild COVID-19 (a few samples of this study predate the infection). Cell type and time point are not known. V gene TRBV9 combines with J gene TRBJ1-1; 7 positions agree with TRBD1. CDR3 in amino acids: CASSGSRGHTEAFF. CDR3 coding DNA: TGTGCCAGCAGCGGCTCGAGGGGGCACACTGAAGCTTTCTTT.